Below, one T cell receptor (beta chain) is given with its context. The germline CDR1 and CDR2 sequences are SGHNT and YYREEE (reference sequence). V was clipped by 1 base and J by 2 bases, with 10 bases between them. This CDR3 has 14 residues. TCRdb's copy holds only in-frame clones and misses some; the assay was immunoSEQ multiplex PCR. The sample holds roughly 310,000 clones, about nine tenths seen once. This sample is part of a study of blood T cell repertoires in COVID-19. Material: PBMCs or T cells enriched from blood (not recorded which). The sequence derives from a man aged 60 to 75 who had recovered from COVID-19. V gene TRBV5-4 combines with J gene TRBJ2-7; no clear D gene. DNA of the CDR3: TGTGCCAGCAGCTTGTATACTCGCGCCTACGAGCAGTACTTC. Translated: CASSLYTRAYEQYF.